This T cell receptor beta chain appears in the sequencing data of a study of beta chain features in type 1 diabetes. Whole-study findings and limits: Insertions were fewer and deletions more numerous at VDJ junctions in type 1 diabetes patients. Shorter TCRB CDR3s, moderately but significantly so, were found in Type 1 diabetes patients in all four CD4+ subsets.

V dropped 3 bases and J dropped 2; count of bases not matched to a gene: 5. The CDR3 covers 15 residues. Germline V CDR1 and CDR2: ENHRY, SYGVKD. The whole isolated RNA underwent reverse transcription, so sequencing captured expressed TCRB transcripts. TCRdb keeps only in-frame clones here, not all; method: immunoSEQ multiplex PCR. The top ten clones hold around 2.1% of a sample with 40,000 or so clones, over 50% of them seen once. As to this clone: No antigen is known for it.

The collection from each donor was one heparinised blood draw averaging about 116 mL. Cell sorting via CD45RO/CCR7/CD25/CD127/CD95/CD27 was performed to obtain CD4+ naive, central memory, regulatory and stem cell-like memory cells. The sequence derives from a young woman in good health. What was sequenced was Tregs from blood. The chain joins TRBV10-3 to TRBJ2-5; 8 nucleotides agree with TRBD1. CDR3 sequence reads: CAISDRNRGQETQYF. The CDR3 DNA is TGTGCCATCAGTGATAGGAACAGGGGGCAAGAGACCCAGTACTTC.